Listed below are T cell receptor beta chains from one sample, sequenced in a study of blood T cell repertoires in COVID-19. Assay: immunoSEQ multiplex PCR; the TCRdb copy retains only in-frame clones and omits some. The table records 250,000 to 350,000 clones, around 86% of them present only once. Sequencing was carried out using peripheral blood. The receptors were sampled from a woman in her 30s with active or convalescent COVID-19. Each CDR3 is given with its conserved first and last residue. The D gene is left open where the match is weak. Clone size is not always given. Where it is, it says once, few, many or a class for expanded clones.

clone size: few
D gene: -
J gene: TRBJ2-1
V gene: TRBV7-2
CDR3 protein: CASSPSSGYNEQFF
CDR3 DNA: TGTGCCAGCAGCCCCAGCAGCGGTTACAATGAGCAGTTCTTC

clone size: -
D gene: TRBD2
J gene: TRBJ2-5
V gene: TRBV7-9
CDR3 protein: CASSPGGRGVRETQYF
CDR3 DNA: TGTGCCAGCAGCCCCGGAGGGCGGGGGGTGAGGGAGACCCAGTACTTC

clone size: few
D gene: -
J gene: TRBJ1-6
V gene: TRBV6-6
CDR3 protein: CASSYPGRDSPLHF
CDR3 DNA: TGTGCCAGCAGTTACCCGGGGAGAGATTCACCCCTCCACTTT

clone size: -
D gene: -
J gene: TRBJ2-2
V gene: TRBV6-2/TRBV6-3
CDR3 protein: CASSKLQGNTGELFF
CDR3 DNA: TGTGCCAGCAGTAAACTCCAGGGGAACACCGGGGAGCTGTTTTTT

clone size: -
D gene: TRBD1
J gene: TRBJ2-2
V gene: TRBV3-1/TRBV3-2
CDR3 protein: CASSQVRQGRGLFF
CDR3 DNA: TGTGCCAGCAGCCAAGTTCGACAGGGGCGTGGGCTGTTTTTT

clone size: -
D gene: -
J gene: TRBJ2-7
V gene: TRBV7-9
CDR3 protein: CASSLGQDPKQYF
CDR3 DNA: TGTGCCAGCAGCTTAGGACAGGACCCAAAGCAGTACTTC

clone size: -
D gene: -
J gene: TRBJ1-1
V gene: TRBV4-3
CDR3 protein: CASSPQGHPNEAFF
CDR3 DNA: TGCGCCAGCAGCCCCCAGGGGCACCCTAATGAAGCTTTCTTT

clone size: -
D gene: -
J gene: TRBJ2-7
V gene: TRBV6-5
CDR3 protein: CASSYLTDSSYEQYF
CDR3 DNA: TGTGCCAGCAGTTACTTAACGGACAGCTCCTACGAGCAGTACTTC

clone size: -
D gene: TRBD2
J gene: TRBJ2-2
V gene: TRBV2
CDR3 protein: CASSRTSGDTGELFF
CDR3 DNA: TGTGCCAGCAGTAGGACTAGCGGGGACACCGGGGAGCTGTTTTTT

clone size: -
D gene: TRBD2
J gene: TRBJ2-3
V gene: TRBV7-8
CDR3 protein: CASSFPGLEPDTQYF
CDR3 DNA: TGTGCCAGCAGCTTCCCTGGACTAGAGCCAGATACGCAGTATTTT

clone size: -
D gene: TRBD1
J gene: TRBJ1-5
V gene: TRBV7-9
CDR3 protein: CASSLTLQGAGNQPQHF
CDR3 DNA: TGTGCCAGCAGCTTGACCTTACAGGGGGCTGGCAATCAGCCCCAGCATTTT

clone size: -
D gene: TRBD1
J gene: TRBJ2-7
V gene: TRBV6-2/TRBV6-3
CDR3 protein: CASSSAGQGENEQYF
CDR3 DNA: TGTGCCAGCAGTTCCGCAGGACAGGGGGAAAACGAGCAGTACTTC

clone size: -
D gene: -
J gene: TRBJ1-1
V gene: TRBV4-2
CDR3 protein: CASSQVSAGLNTEAFF
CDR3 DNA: TGTGCCAGCAGCCAAGTATCCGCAGGGTTAAACACTGAAGCTTTCTTT

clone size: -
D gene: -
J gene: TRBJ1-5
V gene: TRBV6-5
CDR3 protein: CASSLRGSNQPQHF
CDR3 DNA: TGTGCCAGCAGCCTAAGGGGTTCCAATCAGCCCCAGCATTTT

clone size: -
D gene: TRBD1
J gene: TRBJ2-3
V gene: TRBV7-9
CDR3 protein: CASSFRTGGLADTQYF
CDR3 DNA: TGTGCCAGCAGCTTCCGGACAGGGGGTCTCGCAGATACGCAGTATTTT

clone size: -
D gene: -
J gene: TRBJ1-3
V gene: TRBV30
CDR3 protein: CAWAGSPAGIGNTIYF
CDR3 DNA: TGTGCCTGGGCTGGCAGCCCAGCAGGGATAGGAAACACCATATATTTT

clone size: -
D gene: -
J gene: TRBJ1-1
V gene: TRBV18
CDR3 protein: CASSPIPHRNTEAFF
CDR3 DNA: TGTGCCAGCTCACCGATCCCACACAGGAACACTGAAGCTTTCTTT

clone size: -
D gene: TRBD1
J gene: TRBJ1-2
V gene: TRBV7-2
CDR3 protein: CASRGGGNDYGYTF
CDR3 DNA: TGTGCCAGTAGAGGGGGCGGTAATGACTATGGCTACACCTTC

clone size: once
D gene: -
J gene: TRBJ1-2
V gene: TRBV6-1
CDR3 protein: CASSEADQGFGYTF
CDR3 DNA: TGTGCCAGCAGTGAAGCAGATCAGGGGTTCGGCTACACCTTC

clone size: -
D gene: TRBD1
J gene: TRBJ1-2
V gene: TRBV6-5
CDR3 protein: CASSVGQTFYGYTF
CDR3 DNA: TGTGCCAGCAGCGTGGGACAGACTTTTTATGGCTACACCTTC

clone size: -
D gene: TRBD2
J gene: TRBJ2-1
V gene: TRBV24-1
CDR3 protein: CATSDFRGGPHNEQFF
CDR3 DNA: TGTGCCACCAGTGATTTTCGCGGGGGTCCCCACAATGAGCAGTTCTTC

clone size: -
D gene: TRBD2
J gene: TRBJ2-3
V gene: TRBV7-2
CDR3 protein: CASSRRGDRTDTQYF
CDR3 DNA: TGTGCCAGCAGCCGTCGGGGGGACCGCACAGATACGCAGTATTTT

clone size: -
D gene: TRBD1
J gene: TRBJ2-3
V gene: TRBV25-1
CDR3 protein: CASRATGGADTQYF
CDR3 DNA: TGTGCCAGCAGGGCGACAGGGGGCGCAGATACGCAGTATTTT

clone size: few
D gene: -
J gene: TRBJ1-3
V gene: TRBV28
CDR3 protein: CASSLLGRLSGNTIYF
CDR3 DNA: TGTGCCAGCAGTTTACTGGGCAGGCTCTCTGGAAACACCATATATTTT

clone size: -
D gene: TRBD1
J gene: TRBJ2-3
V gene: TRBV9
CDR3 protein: CASSAPPGQGADTQYF
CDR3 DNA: TGTGCCAGCAGCGCGCCGCCGGGACAGGGAGCAGATACGCAGTATTTT

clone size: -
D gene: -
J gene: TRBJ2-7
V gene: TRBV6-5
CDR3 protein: CASSYSSRELYF
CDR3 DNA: TGTGCCAGCAGTTACTCGAGCAGGGAATTGTACTTC

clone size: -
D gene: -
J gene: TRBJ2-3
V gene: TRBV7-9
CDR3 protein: CASSPTRIGADTQYF
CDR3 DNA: TGTGCCAGCAGCCCAACGAGGATAGGCGCAGATACGCAGTATTTT

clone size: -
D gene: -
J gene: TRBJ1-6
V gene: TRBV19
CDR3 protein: CASSIRGSNSPLHF
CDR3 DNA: TGTGCCAGTAGTATAAGGGGCAGTAATTCACCCCTCCACTTT

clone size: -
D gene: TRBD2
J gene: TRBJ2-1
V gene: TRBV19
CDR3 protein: CASSILGTSKGNEQFF
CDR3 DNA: TGTGCCAGTAGTATTCTCGGGACTAGTAAAGGCAATGAGCAGTTCTTC

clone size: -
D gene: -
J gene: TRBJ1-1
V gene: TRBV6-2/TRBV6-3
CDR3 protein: CASSSRHLMNTEAFF
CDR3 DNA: TGTGCCAGCAGCTCCCGACACCTTATGAACACTGAAGCTTTCTTT

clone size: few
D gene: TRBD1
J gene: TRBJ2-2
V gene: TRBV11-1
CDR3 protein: CASSLRQGLTGELFF
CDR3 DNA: TGTGCCAGCAGCTTACGACAGGGGCTCACCGGGGAGCTGTTTTTT

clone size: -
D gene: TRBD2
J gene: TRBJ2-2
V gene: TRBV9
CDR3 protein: CASSKSGGAHTGELFF
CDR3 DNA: TGTGCCAGCAGCAAGAGCGGGGGGGCTCACACCGGGGAGCTGTTTTTT

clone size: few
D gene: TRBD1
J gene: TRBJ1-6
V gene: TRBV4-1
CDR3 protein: CASSQSRDRANSPLHF
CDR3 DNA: TGCGCCAGCAGCCAGAGCCGGGACAGGGCTAATTCACCCCTCCACTTT

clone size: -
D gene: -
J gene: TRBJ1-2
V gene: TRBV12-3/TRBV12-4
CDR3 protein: CASSAFSGSGYTF
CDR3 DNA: TGTGCCAGCAGTGCCTTTTCAGGGTCTGGCTACACCTTC

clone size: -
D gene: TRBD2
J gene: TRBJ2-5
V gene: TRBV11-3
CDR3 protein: CASSSGTSGGYQETQYF
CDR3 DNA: TGTGCCAGCAGCTCTGGGACTAGCGGGGGGTACCAAGAGACCCAGTACTTC